This T cell receptor (beta chain) was sequenced in a study of cytomegalovirus exposure and HLA in healthy donors (dated by TCRdb to 2017 to 2019). Study-wide context: In an earlier analysis of 587 of the donors, under 300 Gb of sequence data and 95 million to 130 million unique TCR beta sequences from some 170 million T cells were reported. Genome-wide SNP genotypes for about 65% of the roughly 670 donors were used in a later genetic analysis, which treated that subset as a discovery cohort. Among the approximately 430 genotyped donors, around 79% belonged to the genetic ancestry cluster associated with self-reported Caucasian donors. Every repertoire in the discovery cohort had been generated on one and the same sequencing platform. In an earlier analysis of 587 of the donors, high-throughput TCR beta sequencing was used to judge whether each TCR beta V gene segment behaved as functional or pseudogenic. The study used immunosequencing to profile the T cell repertoires of more than 650 subjects and linked those repertoires to cytomegalovirus serostatus. Alongside the repertoire data, information on donor age, sex, ethnicity and CMV serostatus was compiled. Around 320 gigabases of sequencing data and approximately 80 million unique TCR sequences were included in an early release covering roughly 700 HLA-typed donors. The study was designed to test whether signatures of past pathogen exposure could be identified by cataloging public T cell receptors. A later analysis re-analyzed previously published TCR beta repertoires from approximately 670 donors and added high-resolution HLA genotyping to study TCR occurrence patterns. The number of donors typed differed by locus, with 629-630 for A, B, C, DRB1 and DQB1, around 500 for DQA1, about 610 for DPA1, and around 450 for DPB1. HLA typing included class I and class II loci at four-digit resolution. Because of strong linkage in the cohort, five DR-DQ haplotypes were treated as single units for association and clustering. Rather than drawing on any new phenotypic data, the later analysis identified candidate immune exposures from TCR beta sequences and the way those sequences occurred across donors. Among a few hundred genotyped donors of the cohort, an average of around 240,000 unique TCR beta nucleotide sequences were sequenced per donor, around 18% of them non-productive. To predict cytomegalovirus infection status, the study brought together high-throughput TCR immunosequencing, statistical association of individual TCRs with disease status, and machine learning. In addition to the first cohort of around 670 subjects, a separate validation cohort of 130 or so different subjects was used.

The cohort was made up of 500 to 800 healthy bone marrow donors. At the time of sampling, all cohort members were nominally healthy, though unrecorded immune exposures were likely present. The donor tested CMV seronegative, placing the donor among the approximately 400 seronegative members of the cohort. A peripheral blood sample was provided by each donor, and peripheral blood mononuclear cells were used for TCR beta sequencing. The Qiagen DNeasy Blood Extraction Kit was used to extract genomic DNA from the blood cell samples. Library preparation used the immunoSEQ multiplex PCR assay. For the multiplex PCR, a mixture combining 60 forward primers for TCR Vbeta segments and 13 reverse primers for TCR Jbeta segments was used. Amplification of the CDR3 region of rearranged TCR beta genes was performed with a multiplex PCR assay on genomic DNA. The Illumina HiSeq System was used to sequence the amplified TCR beta libraries as 87-base-pair reads. In the original analysis: A later analysis tallied 75 million to 95 million unique TCR beta chains across the 666 repertoires, and approximately 9.9 million of those chains were shared by two or more donors. A nearest-neighbor algorithm error-corrected the raw reads and collapsed the reads into unique sequences, merging closely related sequences to remove PCR and sequencing errors. Alignment of CDR3 sequences to IMGT reference sequences was used to assign V, D and J gene segments. For a sequence to be retained, a match of at least six nucleotides was required to both a V gene segment and a J gene segment. A rearrangement was called productive if the CDR3 had no stop codons and remained in frame with V and J, and every other rearrangement was called non-productive. Following IMGT convention, CDR3 was defined as the stretch from the second conserved V-encoded cysteine up to the conserved J-encoded phenylalanine. The earlier analysis of fewer than 750 of the donors excluded sequences that lacked an unambiguous match to a single V gene segment. An earlier analysis of 450 to 650 of the donors called V segments functional above 56.7% productive rearrangements and segregating when the between-donor standard deviation exceeded 5%. A statistical classification framework was built to diagnose cytomegalovirus status from the catalog of TCR beta chain sequences. In a later analysis, TCR nucleotide sequences were compared against IMGT/GENE-DB human TR gene sequences so that V and J genes could be assigned. In a later analysis, CDR3 sequences and most-parsimonious VDJ recombination scenarios were assigned using the TCRdist pipeline. In a later analysis, every TCR beta chain was defined by the combination of its CDR3 amino acid sequence and its V-gene family, and reads without a unique V-gene family were dropped. As a way to deal with suspected cross-contamination and a sequencing artifact, a later analysis dropped 450 to 600 nucleotide sequences that were highly shared and had low generation probability. In a later analysis, a clonal expansion index was calculated for each public chain from normalized within-repertoire ranks of inferred template counts. A later analysis computed generation probabilities with a VDJ recombination model fitted to out-of-frame rearrangements, and checked the results against IGoR. In a later analysis, hypergeometric tests were used to score TCR-TCR, TCR-HLA and TCR-CMV co-occurrence, with a repertoire-size bias correction applied to TCR pairs. In a later analysis, false discovery rates were estimated by permuting HLA or CMV assignments 20 times. A later analysis grouped co-occurring TCRs with DBSCAN, adding TCRdist sequence similarity when clustering within HLA-allele-positive subsets. Repertoires with fewer than 30,000 or more than 120,000 public chains, plus five repertoires with anomalous nucleotide sharing, were excluded from co-occurrence clustering. Drawn from immuneACCESS, this table holds only the in-frame rearrangements with V and J called that TCRdb kept. Clones are partly lost; checked studies trace under half to an unresolved V gene and leave the rest unexplained. The V and J calls and clone size are taken from that table; D and trimming were inferred from the DNA. The sample table holds over 120,000 clones, of which 80% were seen once. The top ten hold 2.5% to 3.5% of the sample.

On the study overall, not on this receptor specifically: According to a later genetic analysis, donors in an Asian-associated ancestry cluster had fewer N-insertions in productive TCRs than the roughly 660-donor mean. In a later analysis, TCR association rates were found to vary across HLA loci, with the most associated TCRs seen for DRB1 alleles and the fewest for HLA-C alleles. At a false discovery rate of 0.05, a later analysis linked 16,951 TCR beta sequences to specific HLA alleles. Across donors, most TCR sequences were observed very rarely, whereas some public TCRs were present in many individuals. Because HLA typing was unavailable for some donors at each locus, only the typed subset was used in association tests. Linkage disequilibrium might explain the correlated functional status among segregating V segments, but an unknown experimental factor could not be excluded. In vitro tests confirmed that three of the cytomegalovirus-associated TCR beta chains recognize cytomegalovirus antigens. In both the original and validation cohorts, the classifier was reported to diagnose cytomegalovirus status with high specificity and sensitivity. Over 15 rarely observed V segments, including chromosome 9 orphons, were excluded from the earlier analysis of a few hundred of the donors because counts were too low. A further reported finding was that TCR beta sequences accurately predicted the HLA-A and HLA-B alleles for most subjects in the first cohort. Presence/absence analyses assumed roughly uniform sequencing depth across donors, an assumption that may not hold. Strong co-occurrence of HLA alleles, especially DR and DQ, made assigning TCR associations to individual alleles difficult. In a later genetic analysis, a missense DCLRE1C variant was associated with V-gene and J-gene trimming of TCR beta chains, and the association was replicated in an independent cohort. In this cohort, only TCR beta chains were sequenced, and detectable features were limited by the absence of alpha or paired-chain data. A total of 150 to 200 TCR beta chains were listed by the study as associated with cytomegalovirus. The authors suggested that the approach could potentially be generalized to other disease states and immunological phenotypes. In an earlier analysis of 587 of the donors, most TCR beta V segments were observed in productive rearrangements about 87% or about 30% of the time, broadly matching IMGT annotations. A later analysis reported that several top co-occurrence clusters appeared linked to parvovirus B19, influenza, CMV and Epstein-Barr virus. In a later analysis, HLA-associated TCR beta chains showed more clonal expansion and lower generation probabilities than non-associated chains that were equally common. A cluster of highly shared sequence variants was judged likely to represent a technical artifact of the sequencing pipeline. For the cohort, immune exposure information was limited to CMV serostatus. Most CMV-associated TCR beta chains appeared to be HLA-restricted in a later analysis, and the HLA associations seemed to be driven largely by CMV exposure.

This clone was recorded only once. Its binding antigen is unknown. Per-base qualities were not stored, and no clone one base away is much larger. The sequencing input was PBMCs. The TCR comes from a young woman in good health and CMV-seronegative.

Here is the DNA: TGTGCCAGCTCACCACGGGACAGGGTCCCAGATACGCAGTATTTT. Translated, it gives CASSPRDRVPDTQYF. The chain employs TRBV18 and TRBJ2-3, and TRBD1 aligns with 9 junction nucleotides. CDR1 and CDR2 (KGHSH, LQKENI) derive from the germline V gene. Including the terminal cysteine and phenylalanine, the CDR3 comprises 15 residues. The kept DNA is CDR3 alone, 45 bases in frame from the first base. The germline V and J ends show losses of 1 base and 4 bases respectively, and no gene match explains 3 bases of the junction.